What follows are 2 T cell receptor beta chains derived from one specimen sequenced in a study of cytotoxic CD8 clonotypes in ibrutinib-treated CLL. TCRdb keeps only in-frame clones here, not all; method: immunoSEQ multiplex PCR. The profile shows more than 300,000 clones, around four fifths of them singletons. The material sequenced was PBMCs, taken before ibrutinib treatment. The receptor set was obtained from a human donor with chronic lymphocytic leukemia.

This clone turned up a few times. The gene calls are TRBV28 and TRBJ1-5; the D is unclear. This CDR3 region has 15 residues. V lost 5 bases, J lost 1 base, and 12 bases lay in between. In germline, CDR1 is MDHEN, CDR2 SYDVKM. Here the CDR3 DNA reads TGTGCCAGCAGTCTGGACTATTCGAGCAATCAGCCCCAGCATTTT. This translates into CASSLDYSSNQPQHF. Full variable domain (rest looked up from reference TRBV28 and TRBJ1-5): DVKVTQSSRYLVKRTGEKVFLECVQDMDHENMFWYRQDPGLGLRLIYFSYDVKMKEKGDIPEGYSVSREKKERFSLILESASTNQTSMYLCASSLDYSSNQPQHFGDGTRLSIL.

CDR3 sequence: CASSPRLGPQETQYF. In DNA form, the CDR3 reads TGTGCCAGCAGCCCCAGGCTGGGACCCCAAGAGACCCAGTACTTC. The gene calls are TRBV6-5 and TRBJ2-5, with D perhaps given as TRBD1 or TRBD2 (5 bases each). Per the germline V gene, CDR1 is MNHEY and CDR2 is SVGAGI. Trimming removed 6 bases from V and 1 base from J, with 15 bases in between. The CDR3 is made up of 15 amino acids.